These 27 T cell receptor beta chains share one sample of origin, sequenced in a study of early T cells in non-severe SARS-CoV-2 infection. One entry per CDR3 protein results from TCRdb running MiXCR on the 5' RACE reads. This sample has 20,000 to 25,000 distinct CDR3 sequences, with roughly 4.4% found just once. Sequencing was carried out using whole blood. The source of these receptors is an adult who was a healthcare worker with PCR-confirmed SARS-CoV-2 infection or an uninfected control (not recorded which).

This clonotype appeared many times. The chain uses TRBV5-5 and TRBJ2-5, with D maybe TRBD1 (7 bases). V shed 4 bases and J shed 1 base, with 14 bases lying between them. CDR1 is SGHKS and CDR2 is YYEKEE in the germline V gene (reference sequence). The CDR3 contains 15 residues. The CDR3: CASSPGGQLQETQYF. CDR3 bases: TGTGCCAGCAGCCCCGGGGGACAGCTCCAAGAGACCCAGTACTTC.

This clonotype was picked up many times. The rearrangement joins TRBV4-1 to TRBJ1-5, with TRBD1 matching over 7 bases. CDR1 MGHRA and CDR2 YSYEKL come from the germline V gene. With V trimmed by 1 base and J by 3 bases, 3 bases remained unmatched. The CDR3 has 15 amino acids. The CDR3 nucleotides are TGCGCCAGCAGCCAAGGACAGGGTAACAATCAGCCCCAGCATTTT. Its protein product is CASSQGQGNNQPQHF.

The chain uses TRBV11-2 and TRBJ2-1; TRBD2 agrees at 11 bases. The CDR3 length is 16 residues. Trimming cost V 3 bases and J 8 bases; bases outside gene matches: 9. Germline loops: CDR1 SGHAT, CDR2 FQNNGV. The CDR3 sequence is CASSLVLAGVGDEQFF. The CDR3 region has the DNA TGTGCCAGCAGCTTGGTACTAGCGGGAGTAGGAGATGAGCAGTTCTTC.

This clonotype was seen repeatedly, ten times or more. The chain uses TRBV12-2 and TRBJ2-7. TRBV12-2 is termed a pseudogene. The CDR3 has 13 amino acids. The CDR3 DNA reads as TGTGCAAGTCGCTTAGGCACGGCCTGGGAGCAGTACTTC. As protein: CASRLGTAWEQYF.

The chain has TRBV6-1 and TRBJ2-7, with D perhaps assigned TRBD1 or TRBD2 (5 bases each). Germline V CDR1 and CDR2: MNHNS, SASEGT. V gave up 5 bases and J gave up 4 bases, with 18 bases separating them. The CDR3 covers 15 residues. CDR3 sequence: CASSRGSRYSYEQYF. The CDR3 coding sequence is TGTGCCAGCAGTCGGGGCAGTAGATATTCGTACGAGCAGTACTTC.

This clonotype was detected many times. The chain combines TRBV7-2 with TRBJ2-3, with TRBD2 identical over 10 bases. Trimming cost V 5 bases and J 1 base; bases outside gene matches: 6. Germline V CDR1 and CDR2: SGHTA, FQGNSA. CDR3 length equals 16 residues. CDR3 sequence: CASSTSGLAGTDTQYF. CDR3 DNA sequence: TGTGCCAGCAGCACTTCAGGACTAGCGGGCACAGATACGCAGTATTTT.

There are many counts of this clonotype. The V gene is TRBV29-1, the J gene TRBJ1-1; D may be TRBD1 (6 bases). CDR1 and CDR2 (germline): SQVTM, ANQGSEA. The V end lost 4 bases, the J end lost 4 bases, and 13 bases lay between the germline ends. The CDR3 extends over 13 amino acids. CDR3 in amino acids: CSVARGIGTEAFF. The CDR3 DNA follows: TGCAGCGTTGCCAGGGGCATTGGCACTGAAGCTTTCTTT.

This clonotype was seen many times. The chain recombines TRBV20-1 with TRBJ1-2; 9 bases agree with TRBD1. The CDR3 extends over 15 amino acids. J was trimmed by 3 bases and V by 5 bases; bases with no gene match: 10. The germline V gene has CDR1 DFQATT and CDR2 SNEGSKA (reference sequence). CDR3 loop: CSAGQDWTGDYGYTF. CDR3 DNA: TGCAGTGCTGGGCAGGATTGGACAGGGGACTATGGCTACACCTTC.

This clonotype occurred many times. The DNA for the CDR3 is TGTGCCAGCAGCCAAAATCGCCAAGAGACCCAGTACTTC. Translated: CASSQNRQETQYF. The chain uses TRBV14 and TRBJ2-5; unclear D gene. This CDR3 contains 13 residues. V lost 2 bases, J lost 1 base, and 5 bases lay in between. Germline V CDR1 and CDR2: SGHDN, FVKESK.

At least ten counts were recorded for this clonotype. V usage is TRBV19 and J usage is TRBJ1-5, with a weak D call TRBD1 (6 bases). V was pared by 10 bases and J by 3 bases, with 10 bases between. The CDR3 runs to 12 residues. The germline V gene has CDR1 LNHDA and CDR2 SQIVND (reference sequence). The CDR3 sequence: CATTGNNQPQHF. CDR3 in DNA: TGTGCCACGACAGGTAACAATCAGCCCCAGCATTTT. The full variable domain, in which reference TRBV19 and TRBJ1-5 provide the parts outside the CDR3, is DGGITQSPKYLFRKEGQNVTLSCEQNLNHDAMYWYRQDPGQGLRLIYYSQIVNDFQKGDIAEGYSVSREKKESFPLTVTSAQKNPTAFYLCATTGNNQPQHFGDGTRLSIL.

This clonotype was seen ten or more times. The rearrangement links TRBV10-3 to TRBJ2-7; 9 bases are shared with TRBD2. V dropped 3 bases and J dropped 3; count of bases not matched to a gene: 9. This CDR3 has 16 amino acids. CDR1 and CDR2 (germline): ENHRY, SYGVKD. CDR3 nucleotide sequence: TGTGCCATCAGTGACGTCGGACTAGCGACTTACTACGAGCAGTACTTC. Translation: CAISDVGLATYYEQYF.

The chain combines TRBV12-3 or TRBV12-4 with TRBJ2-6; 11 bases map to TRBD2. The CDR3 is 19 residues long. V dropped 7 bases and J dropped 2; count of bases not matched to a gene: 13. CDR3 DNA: TGTGCCAGCACTGGGAGTTCGACTAGCGGGATTGCTGGGGCCAACGTCCTGACTTTC. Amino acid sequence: CASTGSSTSGIAGANVLTF.

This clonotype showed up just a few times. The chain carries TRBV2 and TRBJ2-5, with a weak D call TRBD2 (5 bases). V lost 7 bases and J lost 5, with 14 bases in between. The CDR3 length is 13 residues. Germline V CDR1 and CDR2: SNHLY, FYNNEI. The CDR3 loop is CASMLERRETQYF. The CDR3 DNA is TGTGCCAGCATGCTTGAGCGGAGGGAGACCCAGTACTTC.

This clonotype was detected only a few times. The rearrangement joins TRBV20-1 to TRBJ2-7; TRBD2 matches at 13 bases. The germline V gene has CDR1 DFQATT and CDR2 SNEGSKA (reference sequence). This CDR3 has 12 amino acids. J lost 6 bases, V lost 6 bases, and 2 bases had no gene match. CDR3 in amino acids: CSARLAGGEQYF. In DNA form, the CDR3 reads TGCAGTGCCAGACTAGCGGGAGGCGAGCAGTACTTC.

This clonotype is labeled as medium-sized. The CDR3: CASSQDRAETQYF. CDR3 sequence (DNA): TGTGCCAGCAGCCAAGACAGGGCAGAGACCCAGTACTTC. This chain connects TRBV4-2 to TRBJ2-5; D might be TRBD1 (5 bases). Trimming took 0 bases from V and 4 from J, leaving 6 bases between them. The CDR3 covers 13 residues. Germline V gene sequence: CDR1 LGHNA, CDR2 YNFKEQ.

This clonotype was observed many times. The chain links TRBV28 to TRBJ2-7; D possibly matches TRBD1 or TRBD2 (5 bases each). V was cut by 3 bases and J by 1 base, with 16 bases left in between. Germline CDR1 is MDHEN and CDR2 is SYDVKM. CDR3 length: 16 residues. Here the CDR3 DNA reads TGTGCCAGCAGTTTCCGCTCCGGGACGGGATCCTACGAGCAGTACTTC. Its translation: CASSFRSGTGSYEQYF.

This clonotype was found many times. As DNA, the CDR3 is TGTGCCAGCACCTTAATCGGACAGGGTTTGGACTATGGCTACACCTTC. This sequence encodes CASTLIGQGLDYGYTF. V usage is TRBV27 and J usage is TRBJ1-2, with 8 nucleotides matching TRBD1. V lost 7 bases and J lost 3; bases outside the gene matches: 13. This CDR3 has 16 amino acids. Germline V gene lookup returns CDR1 MNHEY and CDR2 SMNVEV (reference sequence).

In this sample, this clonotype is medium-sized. This CDR3 reads CASSGQNTGELFF. CDR3 DNA: TGTGCCAGTTCCGGGCAAAACACCGGGGAGCTGTTTTTT. The J gene is TRBJ2-2, the V gene TRBV2; D remains unclear. The V gene lost 9 bases and the J gene lost 2 bases, with 10 bases spanning the gap. Looked up from germline, CDR1 is SNHLY and CDR2 is FYNNEI. This CDR3 comprises 13 residues. Drawing the rest from reference TRBV2 and TRBJ2-2, the complete variable domain is EPEVTQTPSHQVTQMGQEVILRCVPISNHLYFYWYRQILGQKVEFLVSFYNNEISEKSEIFDDQFSVERPDGSNFTLKIRSTKLEDSAMYFCASSGQNTGELFFGEGSRLTVL.

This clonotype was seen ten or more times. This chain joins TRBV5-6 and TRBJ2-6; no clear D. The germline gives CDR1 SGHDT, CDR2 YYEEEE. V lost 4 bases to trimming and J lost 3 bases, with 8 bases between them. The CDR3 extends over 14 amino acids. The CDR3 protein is CASSGEGGANVLTF. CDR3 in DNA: TGTGCCAGCAGCGGGGAAGGTGGGGCCAACGTCCTGACTTTC. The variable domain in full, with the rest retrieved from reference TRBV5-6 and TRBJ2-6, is DAGVTQSPTHLIKTRGQQVTLRCSPKSGHDTVSWYQQALGQGPQFIFQYYEEEERQRGNFPDRFSGHQFPNYSSELNVNALLLGDSALYLCASSGEGGANVLTFGAGSRLTVL.

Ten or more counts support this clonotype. This CDR3 is CASSPLDGRVMNTEAFF. The DNA of the CDR3 is TGCGCCAGCAGCCCCTTGGACGGGAGGGTCATGAACACTGAAGCTTTCTTT. The chain couples TRBV5-1 to TRBJ1-1, with D uncertain. V was clipped by 4 bases and J by 0 bases, with 19 bases between them. The CDR3 is 17 amino acids. Germline CDR1 is SGHRS and CDR2 is YFSETQ.

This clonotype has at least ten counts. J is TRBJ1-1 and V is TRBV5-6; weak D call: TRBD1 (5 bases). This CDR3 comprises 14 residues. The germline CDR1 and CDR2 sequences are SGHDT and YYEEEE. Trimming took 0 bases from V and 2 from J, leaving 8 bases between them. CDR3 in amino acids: CASSLAQGNTEAFF. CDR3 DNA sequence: TGTGCCAGCAGCTTGGCTCAGGGAAACACTGAAGCTTTCTTT.

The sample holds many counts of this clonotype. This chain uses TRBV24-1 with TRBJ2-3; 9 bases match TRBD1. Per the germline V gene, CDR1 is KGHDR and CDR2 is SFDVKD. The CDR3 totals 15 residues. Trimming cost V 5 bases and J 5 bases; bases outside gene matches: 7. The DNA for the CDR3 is TGTGCCACCAGTGCAGGACAGGGGCTTCTAGATACGCAGTATTTT. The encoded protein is CATSAGQGLLDTQYF.

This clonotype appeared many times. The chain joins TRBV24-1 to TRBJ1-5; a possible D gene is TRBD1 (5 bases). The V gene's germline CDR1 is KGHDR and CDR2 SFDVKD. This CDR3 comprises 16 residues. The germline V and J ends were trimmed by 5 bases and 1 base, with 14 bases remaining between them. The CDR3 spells CATSAAGMISNQPQHF. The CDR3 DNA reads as TGTGCCACCAGTGCCGCAGGGATGATCAGCAATCAGCCCCAGCATTTT.

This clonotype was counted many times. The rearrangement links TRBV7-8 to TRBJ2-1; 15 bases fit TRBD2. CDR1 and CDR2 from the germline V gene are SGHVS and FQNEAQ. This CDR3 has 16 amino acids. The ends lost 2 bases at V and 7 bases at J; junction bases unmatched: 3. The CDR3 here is CASSLPGTSGRNEQFF. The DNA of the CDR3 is TGTGCCAGCAGCTTACCCGGGACTAGCGGGAGGAATGAGCAGTTCTTC.

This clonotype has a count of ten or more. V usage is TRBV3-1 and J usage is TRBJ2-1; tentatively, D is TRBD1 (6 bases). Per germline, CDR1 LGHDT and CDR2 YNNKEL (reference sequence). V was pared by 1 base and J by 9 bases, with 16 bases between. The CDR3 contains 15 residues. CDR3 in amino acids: CASSQVRTATSEQFF. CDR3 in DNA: TGTGCCAGCAGCCAAGTTCGGACAGCGACCTCTGAGCAGTTCTTC.

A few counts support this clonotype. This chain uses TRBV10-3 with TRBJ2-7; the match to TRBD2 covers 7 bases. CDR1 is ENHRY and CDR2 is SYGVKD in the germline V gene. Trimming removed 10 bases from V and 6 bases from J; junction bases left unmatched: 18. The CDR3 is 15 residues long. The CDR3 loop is CATSEESREYSEQYF. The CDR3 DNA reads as TGTGCCACCTCTGAAGAATCGCGGGAGTACTCCGAGCAGTACTTC.

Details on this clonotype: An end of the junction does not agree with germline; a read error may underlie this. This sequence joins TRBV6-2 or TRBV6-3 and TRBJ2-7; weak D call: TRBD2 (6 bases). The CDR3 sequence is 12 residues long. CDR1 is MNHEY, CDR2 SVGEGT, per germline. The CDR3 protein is CDSSYGSYEQYF. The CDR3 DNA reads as TGTGACAGCAGTTACGGGAGCTACGAGCAGTACTTC.